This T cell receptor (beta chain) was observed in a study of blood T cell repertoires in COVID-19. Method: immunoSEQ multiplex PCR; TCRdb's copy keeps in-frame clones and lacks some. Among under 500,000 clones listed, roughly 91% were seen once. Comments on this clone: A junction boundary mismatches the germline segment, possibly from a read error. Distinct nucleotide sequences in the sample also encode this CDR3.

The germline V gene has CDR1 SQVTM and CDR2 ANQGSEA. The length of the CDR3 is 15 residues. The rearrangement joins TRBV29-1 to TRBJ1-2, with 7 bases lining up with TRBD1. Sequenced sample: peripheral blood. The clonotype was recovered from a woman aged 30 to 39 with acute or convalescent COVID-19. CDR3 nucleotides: TGCAGCGTTGTACGGGGAGGACAGGAACCCTATGGTTACACCTTC. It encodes CSVVRGGQEPYGYTF.